This is a list of T cell receptor beta chains from one sample in a study of graft-versus-host responses after intestinal transplantation. The data were produced by immunoSEQ multiplex PCR, yet TCRdb's version contains in-frame clones alone and is incomplete. There are roughly 3,000 clones in the sample; 79% occur only once, and approximately 6.7% lies in the top ten. Sequencing used ileum tissue, obtained around 17 and 21 days after intestinal transplantation. The receptors were gathered from a human patient who received an intestinal transplant, so some T cells may come from the graft donor. Each CDR3 is given with its conserved first and last residue. Each record gives: D gene, CDR3 length, V gene, J gene, clone size, CDR3 protein, CDR3 DNA. D genes are given only for firm matches. The size of a clone is reported for some rows only, either as once, few or many, or as a class for expanded clones.

D: NA
length: 14
V: TRBV13
J: TRBJ2-5
size: NA
CDR3: CASSLGGARETQYF
DNA: TGTGCCAGCAGCTTAGGGGGGGCAAGGGAGACCCAGTACTTC

D: TRBD2
length: 16
V: TRBV9
J: TRBJ2-3
size: NA
CDR3: CASSLVAGVGTDTQYF
DNA: TGTGCCAGCAGCTTAGTAGCGGGGGTCGGCACAGATACGCAGTATTTT

D: NA
length: 14
V: TRBV25-1
J: TRBJ1-4
size: NA
CDR3: CASTDPWNNEKLFF
DNA: TGTGCCAGCACAGACCCGTGGAATAATGAAAAACTGTTTTTT

D: TRBD2
length: 14
V: TRBV18
J: TRBJ2-7
size: NA
CDR3: CASSPPGGTYEQYF
DNA: TGTGCCAGCTCACCACCGGGAGGGACCTACGAGCAGTACTTC

D: NA
length: 13
V: TRBV14
J: TRBJ2-7
size: large
CDR3: CASSQDPSREQYF
DNA: TGTGCCAGCAGCCAAGATCCTTCGAGGGAGCAGTACTTC

D: NA
length: 16
V: TRBV19
J: TRBJ2-3
size: few
CDR3: CASSKPTSLSTDTQYF
DNA: TGTGCCAGTAGTAAACCGACAAGTCTTAGCACAGATACGCAGTATTTT

D: TRBD1
length: 11
V: TRBV6-1
J: TRBJ1-4
size: NA
CDR3: CASIWDRRLFF
DNA: TGTGCCAGCATCTGGGACAGACGACTGTTTTTT

D: NA
length: 14
V: TRBV6-5
J: TRBJ2-1
size: NA
CDR3: CASSHNSGHNEQFF
DNA: TGTGCCAGCAGTCACAACTCCGGTCACAATGAGCAGTTCTTC

D: NA
length: 14
V: TRBV14
J: TRBJ2-5
size: NA
CDR3: CASSQSFTRETQYF
DNA: TGTGCCAGCAGCCAAAGTTTCACCAGAGAGACCCAGTACTTC

D: NA
length: 16
V: TRBV4-1
J: TRBJ1-3
size: NA
CDR3: CASSQDQVLSGNTIYF
DNA: TGCGCCAGCAGCCAAGATCAAGTACTGAGTGGAAACACCATATATTTT

D: TRBD2
length: 17
V: TRBV9
J: TRBJ2-2
size: few
CDR3: CASTSIGGGQNTGELFF
DNA: TGTGCCAGCACCTCAATCGGGGGGGGTCAGAACACCGGGGAGCTGTTTTTT

D: TRBD2
length: 15
V: TRBV27
J: TRBJ2-7
size: NA
CDR3: CASSLSSGGSYEQYF
DNA: TGTGCCAGCAGTTTATCGTCGGGGGGCTCCTACGAGCAGTACTTC

D: NA
length: 13
V: TRBV27
J: TRBJ2-5
size: NA
CDR3: CASSFSYQETQYF
DNA: TGTGCCAGCAGTTTTTCGTACCAAGAGACCCAGTACTTC

D: NA
length: 14
V: TRBV2
J: TRBJ2-7
size: NA
CDR3: CASVRQTGPYEQYF
DNA: TGTGCCAGCGTCAGACAAACGGGTCCCTACGAGCAGTACTTC

D: TRBD1
length: 16
V: TRBV6-5
J: TRBJ2-5
size: NA
CDR3: CASSYGQAGTRETQYF
DNA: TGTGCCAGCAGTTACGGACAGGCCGGCACCCGAGAGACCCAGTACTTC

D: TRBD1
length: 19
V: TRBV18
J: TRBJ2-6
size: NA
CDR3: CASSPQPGQGFSGANVLTF
DNA: TGTGCCAGCTCACCTCAGCCGGGACAGGGTTTCTCTGGGGCCAACGTCCTGACTTTC

D: TRBD1
length: 9
V: TRBV11-1
J: TRBJ2-7
size: few
CDR3: CASRGQGLF
DNA: TGTGCCAGCAGGGGACAGGGCTTGTTC

D: NA
length: 17
V: TRBV27
J: TRBJ2-1
size: NA
CDR3: CASKFRTDKILYNEQFF
DNA: TGTGCCAGCAAGTTTAGGACAGATAAAATACTATACAATGAGCAGTTCTTC

D: NA
length: 16
V: TRBV6-6
J: TRBJ2-7
size: NA
CDR3: CASSPWTARLSYEQYF
DNA: TGTGCCAGCAGCCCCTGGACCGCGCGGCTGTCCTACGAGCAGTACTTC

D: NA
length: 13
V: TRBV6-5
J: TRBJ1-5
size: NA
CDR3: CASRTDSNQPQHF
DNA: TGTGCCAGCCGGACGGATAGCAATCAGCCCCAGCATTTT

D: NA
length: 15
V: TRBV2
J: TRBJ2-7
size: NA
CDR3: CASRITGTISYEQYF
DNA: TGTGCCAGCAGAATCACCGGGACAATCTCATACGAGCAGTACTTC